One T cell receptor (beta chain) is described in this entry. Its antigen remains unidentified. The data derive from a study of early T cells in non-severe SARS-CoV-2 infection. The overall study: Unsorted whole blood bulk RNA was sequenced, with unpaired chains.

Study-wide points: VDJdb-based annotation leaned toward anti-spike CD8 responses and missed private and CD4 specificities.

The CDR3 loop spans 15 amino acids. From germline, CDR1 is LNHDA and CDR2 SQIVND (reference sequence). V shed 4 bases and J shed 0 bases, with 9 bases lying between them. Unique molecular identifiers were affixed to single, distinct cDNA molecules. TCRdb passed the 5' RACE reads through MiXCR, listing each CDR3 protein once. In the table there are around 60,000 distinct CDR3 sequences, 20% to 25% of which are singletons. The TCR originated in an adult who was a healthcare worker with PCR-confirmed SARS-CoV-2 infection or an uninfected control (not recorded which). Sequenced material: whole blood, taken at baseline. This chain connects TRBV19 to TRBJ2-2; a possible D gene is TRBD2 (5 bases). The CDR3 sequence is CASSKRATNTGELFF. The CDR3 nucleotides read TGTGCCAGTAGTAAGAGGGCAACGAACACCGGGGAGCTGTTTTTT. The full variable domain, in which reference TRBV19 and TRBJ2-2 provide the parts outside the CDR3, is DGGITQSPKYLFRKEGQNVTLSCEQNLNHDAMYWYRQDPGQGLRLIYYSQIVNDFQKGDIAEGYSVSREKKESFPLTVTSAQKNPTAFYLCASSKRATNTGELFFGEGSRLTVL.